These 9 T cell receptor beta chains were all obtained from the same sample, sequenced in a study of T cell responses to AZD1222 COVID-19 vaccine. Profiling relied on immunoSEQ multiplex PCR, and the TCRdb table lists in-frame clones only, not all of them. The data show approximately 150,000 clones, with roughly 92% seen just once and 5.1% held by the top ten. Source: peripheral blood, taken 28 days after the second AZD1222 dose. The receptor set was obtained from an adult who received the AZD1222 COVID-19 vaccine.

This chain joins TRBV9 and TRBJ2-1, with 10 bases identical to TRBD2. The CDR3 length is 14 residues. J lost 3 bases, V lost 4 bases, and 1 base had no gene match. Germline CDR1 is SGDLS and CDR2 is YYNGEE. The CDR3 nucleotides are TGTGCCAGCAGCTCTAGCGGGGGCTACAATGAGCAGTTCTTC. Translation: CASSSSGGYNEQFF.

The chain uses TRBV7-2 and TRBJ2-3; D uncertain. The CDR3 runs to 12 residues. Trimming removed 5 bases from V and 8 bases from J, with 11 bases in between. The germline V gene encodes CDR1 SGHTA and CDR2 FQGNSA. The CDR3 loop reads CASSPDGFTQYF. CDR3 DNA: TGTGCCAGCAGCCCAGATGGGTTTACGCAGTATTTT.

The CDR3 nucleotides are TGTGCCAGCAGTGACGGCTCAACGAACACTGAAGCTTTCTTT. Translated, it gives CASSDGSTNTEAFF. The chain couples TRBV25-1 to TRBJ1-1, with D uncertain. V was clipped by 3 bases and J by 1 base, with 9 bases between them. The CDR3 loop spans 14 amino acids. Germline values: CDR1 MGHDK, CDR2 SYGVNS.

The rearrangement uses TRBV11-2 and TRBJ2-7; D is uncertain. Germline CDR1 reads SGHAT; CDR2 reads FQNNGV. Trimming shortened V by 10 bases and J by 0 bases, and 16 bases separated the two germline ends. The CDR3 totals 14 residues. CDR3 sequence: CATKKTLPSYEQYF. The CDR3 region has the DNA TGTGCCACCAAAAAGACTCTTCCCTCCTACGAGCAGTACTTC.

This chain's CDR3 is CASSWLRAVGGYTF. The DNA of the CDR3 is TGTGCCAGCAGCTGGCTGAGGGCTGTTGGGGGCTACACCTTC. The V call is TRBV7-9, the J call TRBJ1-2; unclear D gene. The length of the CDR3 is 14 residues. In germline, CDR1 is SEHNR, CDR2 FQNEAQ (reference sequence). V gave up 4 bases and J gave up 8 bases, with 17 bases separating them. Using reference TRBV7-9 and TRBJ1-2 for the parts outside the CDR3, the full variable domain is DTGVSQNPRHKITKRGQNVTFRCDPISEHNRLYWYRQTLGQGPEFLTYFQNEAQLEKSRLLSDRFSAERPKGSFSTLEIQRTEQGDSAMYLCASSWLRAVGGYTFGSGTRLTVV.

This clone was found once. The gene calls are TRBV7-9 and TRBJ1-4; 12 bases are a match to TRBD1. The CDR3 has 12 residues. The germline V gene has CDR1 SEHNR and CDR2 FQNEAQ (reference sequence). The CDR3 reads CAGQGAGEKLFF. As DNA, the CDR3 is TGTGCGGGACAGGGGGCAGGAGAAAAACTGTTTTTT.

The chain employs TRBV30 and TRBJ2-2; D could derive from TRBD1 or TRBD2 (5 bases each). CDR1 GTSNPN and CDR2 SVGIG come from the germline V gene (reference sequence). V was cut by 0 bases and J by 4 bases, with 15 bases left in between. The CDR3 runs 16 residues. The CDR3 bases are TGTGCCTGGAGTGTGATGCAAGGTGGGGGCACCGGGGAGCTGTTTTTT. The encoded protein is CAWSVMQGGGTGELFF.

This clone was recorded a few times. The CDR3 sequence is CASSPGANVLTF. As DNA, the CDR3 is TGTGCCAGCAGTCCTGGGGCCAACGTCCTGACTTTC. The rearrangement uses TRBV6-5 and TRBJ2-6; D gene unclear. Germline CDR1 is MNHEY and CDR2 is SVGAGI. CDR3 size: 12 residues. With 5 bases removed from V and 2 bases from J, the gap between germline ends came to 1 base.

The V and J genes are TRBV7-9 and TRBJ2-7; a weak D match, TRBD2 (6 bases). Germline V lookup: CDR1 SEHNR, CDR2 FQNEAQ (reference sequence). CDR3 size: 14 residues. V lost 5 bases and J lost 2, with 13 bases in between. CDR3 in DNA: TGTGCCAGCAGCCCGAAGCGGGTGACCTACGAGCAGTACTTC. This sequence encodes CASSPKRVTYEQYF. The full variable domain, completed using reference TRBV7-9 and TRBJ2-7, is DTGVSQNPRHKITKRGQNVTFRCDPISEHNRLYWYRQTLGQGPEFLTYFQNEAQLEKSRLLSDRFSAERPKGSFSTLEIQRTEQGDSAMYLCASSPKRVTYEQYFGPGTRLTVT.